Listed below are T cell receptor beta chains from one sample, sequenced in a study of T cells in pancreatic ductal adenocarcinoma. Profiled with immunoSEQ multiplex PCR; TCRdb holds only in-frame clones, not every one. The table shows over 85,000 clones, with 90% to 95% occurring only once. Sequencing was carried out using PBMCs. These receptors came from a human donor with pancreatic ductal adenocarcinoma. The CDR3 runs from the conserved cysteine through the conserved F or W.

j_gene | v_gene | CDR3aa
TRBJ2-7 | TRBV6-5 | CASRRGVSSYEQYF
TRBJ1-5 | TRBV7-6 | CASSRGQGQPQHF
TRBJ2-7 | TRBV5-4 | CASSVSGIYEQYF
TRBJ1-4 | TRBV15 | CATSPEGTPASEKLFF
TRBJ1-1 | TRBV6-1 | CASSEGINRYTEAFF
TRBJ2-2 | TRBV2 | CASSEQGTGELFF
TRBJ2-5 | TRBV5-1 | CASSFNGGAETQYF
TRBJ2-2 | TRBV28 | CASSHGTRVGELFF
TRBJ2-5 | TRBV28 | CASQDRPRETQYF
TRBJ2-1 | TRBV7-9 | CASTPQSEQFF
TRBJ2-1 | TRBV7-9 | CASSLRRTSGYNEQFF
TRBJ1-5 | TRBV6-6 | CASSTDIDKNQPQHF
TRBJ2-7 | TRBV28 | CASSLTGGAYEQYF
TRBJ2-5 | TRBV7-2 | CASSLASAGALETQYF
TRBJ2-1 | TRBV11-1 | CASSFGSSSYNEQFF
TRBJ2-7 | TRBV6-5 | CASRTGGGYEQYF
TRBJ2-4 | TRBV18 | CASSPPSEDKNIQYF
TRBJ2-1 | TRBV5-1 | CASSLVLAEYNEQFF
TRBJ2-5 | TRBV7-7 | CASSRDREETQYF
TRBJ2-5 | TRBV19 | CASSGMEETQYF
TRBJ2-3 | TRBV6-1 | CASSDGSGATDTQYF
TRBJ2-1 | TRBV29-1 | CSVERGTDEQFF
TRBJ2-3 | TRBV5-1 | CASSQRLAETTDTQYF
TRBJ1-1 | TRBV28 | CAIQTGVNTEAFF
TRBJ2-3 | TRBV29-1 | CSVLGLAGADTQYF
TRBJ1-1 | TRBV6-5 | CATKTTGLRAFF
TRBJ1-1 | TRBV6-5 | CASSPQGAVNTEAFF
TRBJ1-2 | TRBV19 | CASSMNFGQNYGYTF
TRBJ2-3 | TRBV28 | CASLVYTKGQGTDTQYF
TRBJ2-1 | TRBV5-6 | CASSLPGLAIYEQFF
TRBJ1-1 | TRBV5-1 | CASSLVSGVTEAFF
TRBJ2-3 | TRBV20-1 | CSAKPQDTQYF
TRBJ2-5 | TRBV30 | CAWSVTRAETQYF
TRBJ2-6 | TRBV10-3 | CATDRGSSGANVLTF
TRBJ2-2 | TRBV7-2 | CASSLSGREMGGELFF
TRBJ1-4 | TRBV6-5 | CASSSLGTGEKLFF
TRBJ2-7 | TRBV19 | CASSKTSGTYEQYF
TRBJ1-1 | TRBV7-9 | CASSLGRTEAFF
TRBJ1-4 | TRBV29-1 | CSARTDNEKLFF
TRBJ1-2 | TRBV19 | CASRTGNYGYTF
TRBJ1-2 | TRBV4-2 | CASSQESRDSGYTF
TRBJ1-1 | TRBV28 | CASSLHLGGTEAFF
TRBJ2-1 | TRBV30 | CAWSGGGNEQFF
TRBJ1-2 | TRBV5-1 | CASSWRPGQGVVNYGYTF
TRBJ2-3 | TRBV5-1 | CASSLVVTDTQYF
TRBJ2-5 | TRBV7-2 | CASSLTGGGQETQYF
TRBJ1-2 | TRBV6-1 | CASSDSSGVGYTF
TRBJ2-7 | TRBV5-4 | CASSLGGPGQPWQYF
TRBJ2-7 | TRBV5-1 | CASSSTSGRGYEQYF
TRBJ2-7 | TRBV11-2 | CASSSTGGYEQYF
TRBJ2-7 | TRBV10-1 | CASSENGLENEQYF
TRBJ2-2 | TRBV10-3 | CAISDTSENTGELFF
TRBJ2-1 | TRBV18 | CASSSSLGQGANEQFF
TRBJ2-5 | TRBV6-5 | CASSYRGGREETQYF